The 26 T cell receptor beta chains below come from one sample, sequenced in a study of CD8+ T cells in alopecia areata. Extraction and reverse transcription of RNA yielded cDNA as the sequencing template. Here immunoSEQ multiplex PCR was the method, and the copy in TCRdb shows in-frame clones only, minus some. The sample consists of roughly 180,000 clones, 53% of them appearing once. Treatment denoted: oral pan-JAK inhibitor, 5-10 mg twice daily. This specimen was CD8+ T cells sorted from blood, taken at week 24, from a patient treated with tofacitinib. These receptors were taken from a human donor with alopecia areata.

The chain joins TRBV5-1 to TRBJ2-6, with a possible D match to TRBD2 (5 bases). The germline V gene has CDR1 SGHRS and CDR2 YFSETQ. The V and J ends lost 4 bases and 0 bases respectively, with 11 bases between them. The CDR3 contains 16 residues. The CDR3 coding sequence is TGCGCCAGCAGCGACCTAGGGAGCTCTGGGGCCAACGTCCTGACTTTC. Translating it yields CASSDLGSSGANVLTF.

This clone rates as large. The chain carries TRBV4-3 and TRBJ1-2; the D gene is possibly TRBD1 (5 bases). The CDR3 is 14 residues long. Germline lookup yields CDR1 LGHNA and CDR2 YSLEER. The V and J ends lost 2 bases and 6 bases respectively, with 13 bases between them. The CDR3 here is CASSQTAGRHGYTF. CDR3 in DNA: TGCGCCAGCAGCCAAACGGCAGGGAGGCATGGCTACACCTTC.

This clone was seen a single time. CDR3 residues: CASSQDGQGENNEQFF. For the CDR3, the DNA is TGCGCCAGCAGCCAAGACGGGCAGGGTGAGAACAATGAGCAGTTCTTC. The chain couples TRBV4-3 to TRBJ2-1; D may be TRBD1 (5 bases). CDR3 length: 16 residues. The V end lost 0 bases, the J end lost 5 bases, and 14 bases lay between the germline ends. CDR1 and CDR2 (germline): LGHNA, YSLEER.

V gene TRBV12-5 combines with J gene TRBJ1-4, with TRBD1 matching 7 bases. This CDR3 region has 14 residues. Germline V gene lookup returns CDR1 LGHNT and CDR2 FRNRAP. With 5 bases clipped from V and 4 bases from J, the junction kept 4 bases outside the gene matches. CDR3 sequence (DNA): TGTGCTAGTGGTATGACAGGGTTTAATGAAAAACTGTTTTTT. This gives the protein CASGMTGFNEKLFF.

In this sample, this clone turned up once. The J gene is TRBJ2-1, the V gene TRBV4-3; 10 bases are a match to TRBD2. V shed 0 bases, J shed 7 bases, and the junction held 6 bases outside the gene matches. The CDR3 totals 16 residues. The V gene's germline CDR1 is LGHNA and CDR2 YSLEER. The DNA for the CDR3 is TGCGCCAGCAGCCAAGAGCAGCGGGGGGGCAGAAATGAGCAGTTCTTC. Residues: CASSQEQRGGRNEQFF.

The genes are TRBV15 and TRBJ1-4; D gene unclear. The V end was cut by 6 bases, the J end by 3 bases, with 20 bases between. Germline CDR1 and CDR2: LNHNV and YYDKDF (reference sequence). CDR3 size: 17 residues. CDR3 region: CATRLSVASWANEKLFF. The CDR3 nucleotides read TGTGCCACCAGGCTTAGTGTGGCTTCCTGGGCTAATGAAAAACTGTTTTTT.

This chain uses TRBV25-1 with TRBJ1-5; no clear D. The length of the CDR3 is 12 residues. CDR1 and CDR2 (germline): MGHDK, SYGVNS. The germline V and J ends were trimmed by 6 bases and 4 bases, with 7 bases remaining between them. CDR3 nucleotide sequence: TGTGCCAGCAGAGAGGGTAATCAGCCCCAGCATTTT. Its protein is CASREGNQPQHF.

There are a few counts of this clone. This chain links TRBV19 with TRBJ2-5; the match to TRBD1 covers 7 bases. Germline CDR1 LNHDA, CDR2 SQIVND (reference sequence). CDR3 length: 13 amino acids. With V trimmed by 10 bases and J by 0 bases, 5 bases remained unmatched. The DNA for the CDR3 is TGTGCCACCTCCGGGACAGACCAAGAGACCCAGTACTTC. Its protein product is CATSGTDQETQYF. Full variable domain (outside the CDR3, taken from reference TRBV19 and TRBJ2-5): DGGITQSPKYLFRKEGQNVTLSCEQNLNHDAMYWYRQDPGQGLRLIYYSQIVNDFQKGDIAEGYSVSREKKESFPLTVTSAQKNPTAFYLCATSGTDQETQYFGPGTRLLVL.

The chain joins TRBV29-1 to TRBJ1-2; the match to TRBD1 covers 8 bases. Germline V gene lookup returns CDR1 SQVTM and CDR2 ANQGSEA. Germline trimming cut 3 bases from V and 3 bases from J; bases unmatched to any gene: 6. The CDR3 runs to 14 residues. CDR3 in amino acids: CSVEKDRAYYGYTF. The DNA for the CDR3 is TGCAGCGTTGAGAAGGACAGGGCGTACTATGGCTACACCTTC. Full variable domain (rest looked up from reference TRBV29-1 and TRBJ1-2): SAVISQKPSRDICQRGTSLTIQCQVDSQVTMMFWYRQQPGQSLTLIATANQGSEATYESGFVIDKFPISRPNLTFSTLTVSNMSPEDSSIYLCSVEKDRAYYGYTFGSGTRLTVV.

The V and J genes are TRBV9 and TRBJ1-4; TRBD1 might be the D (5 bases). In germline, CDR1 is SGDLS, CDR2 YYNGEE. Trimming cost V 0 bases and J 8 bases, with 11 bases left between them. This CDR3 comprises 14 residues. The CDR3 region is CASSVGGAGEKLFF. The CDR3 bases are TGTGCCAGCAGCGTAGGAGGGGCAGGAGAAAAACTGTTTTTT.

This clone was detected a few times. CDR3 DNA sequence: TGCAGCGTTGATGGGAGGGGTCCCAACTCCTACGAGCAGTACTTC. This gives the protein CSVDGRGPNSYEQYF. The chain combines TRBV29-1 with TRBJ2-7; 7 bases line up with TRBD2. Per the germline V gene, CDR1 is SQVTM and CDR2 is ANQGSEA. The CDR3 length is 15 residues. The trim removed 3 bases at V and 0 bases at J, leaving 8 bases unmatched.

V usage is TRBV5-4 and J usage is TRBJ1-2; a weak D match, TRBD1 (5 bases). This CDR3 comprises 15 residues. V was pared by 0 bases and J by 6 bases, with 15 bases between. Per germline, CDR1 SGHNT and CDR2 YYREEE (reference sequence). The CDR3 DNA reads TGTGCCAGCAGCTTGGTGCAGGGAGGAGCGAATGGCTACACCTTC. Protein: CASSLVQGGANGYTF.

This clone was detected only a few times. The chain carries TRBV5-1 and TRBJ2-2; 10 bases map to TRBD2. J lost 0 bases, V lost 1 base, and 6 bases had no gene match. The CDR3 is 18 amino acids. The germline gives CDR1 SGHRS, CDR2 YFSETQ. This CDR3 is CASSLWIAGGSNTGELFF. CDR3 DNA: TGCGCCAGCAGCTTGTGGATAGCGGGGGGTTCGAACACCGGGGAGCTGTTTTTT.

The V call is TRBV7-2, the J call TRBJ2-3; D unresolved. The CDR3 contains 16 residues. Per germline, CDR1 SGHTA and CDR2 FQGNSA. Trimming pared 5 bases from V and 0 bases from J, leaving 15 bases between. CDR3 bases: TGTGCCAGCAGCACCCGACCCCTAGGGAGCACAGATACGCAGTATTTT. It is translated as CASSTRPLGSTDTQYF.

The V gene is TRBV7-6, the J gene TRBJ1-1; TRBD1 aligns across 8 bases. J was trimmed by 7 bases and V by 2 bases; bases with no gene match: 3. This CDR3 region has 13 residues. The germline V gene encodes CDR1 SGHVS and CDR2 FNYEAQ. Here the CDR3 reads CASSLSGGNEAFF. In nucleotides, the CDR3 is TGTGCCAGCAGCTTATCAGGGGGCAATGAAGCTTTCTTT.

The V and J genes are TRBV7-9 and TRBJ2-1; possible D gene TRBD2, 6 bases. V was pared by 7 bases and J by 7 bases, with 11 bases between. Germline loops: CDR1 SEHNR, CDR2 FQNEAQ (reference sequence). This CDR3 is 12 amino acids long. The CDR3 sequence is CASTLGGNEQFF. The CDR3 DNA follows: TGTGCCAGCACCCTAGGAGGGAATGAGCAGTTCTTC. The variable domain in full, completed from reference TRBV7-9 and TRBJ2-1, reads DTGVSQNPRHKITKRGQNVTFRCDPISEHNRLYWYRQTLGQGPEFLTYFQNEAQLEKSRLLSDRFSAERPKGSFSTLEIQRTEQGDSAMYLCASTLGGNEQFFGPGTRLTVL.

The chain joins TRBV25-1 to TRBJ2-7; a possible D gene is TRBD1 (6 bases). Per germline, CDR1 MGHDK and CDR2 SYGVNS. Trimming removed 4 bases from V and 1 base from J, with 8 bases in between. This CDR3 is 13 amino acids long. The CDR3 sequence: CASSGGGSYEQYF. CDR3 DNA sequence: TGTGCCAGCAGTGGAGGGGGATCCTACGAGCAGTACTTC.

DNA for the CDR3: TGTGCCACCAGCAGAGATCGACGTGGAGACGGGGAGACCCAGTACTTC. The encoded protein is CATSRDRRGDGETQYF. This chain uses TRBV15 with TRBJ2-5, with D unclear. The CDR3 covers 16 residues. The V end lost 0 bases, the J end lost 5 bases, and 16 bases lay between the germline ends. Germline CDR1 and CDR2: LNHNV and YYDKDF (reference sequence).

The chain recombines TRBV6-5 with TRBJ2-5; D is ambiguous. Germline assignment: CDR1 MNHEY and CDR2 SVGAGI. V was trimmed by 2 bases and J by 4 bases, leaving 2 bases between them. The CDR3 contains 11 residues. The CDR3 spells CASSYLETQYF. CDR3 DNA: TGTGCCAGCAGTTACCTAGAGACCCAGTACTTC.

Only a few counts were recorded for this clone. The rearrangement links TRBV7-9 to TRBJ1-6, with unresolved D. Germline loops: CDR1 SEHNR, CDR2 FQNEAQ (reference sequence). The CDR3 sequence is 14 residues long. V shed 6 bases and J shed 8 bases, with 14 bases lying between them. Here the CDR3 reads CASSSDGADSPLHF. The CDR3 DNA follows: TGTGCCAGCAGTTCTGATGGAGCGGATTCACCCCTCCACTTT.

The DNA for the CDR3 is TGTGCCAGCAGGGGTGACACGCGCGAGCAGTACTTC. It yields the protein CASRGDTREQYF. V gene TRBV6-1 combines with J gene TRBJ2-7; D remains unclear. Germline assignment: CDR1 MNHNS and CDR2 SASEGT. V gave up 6 bases and J gave up 6 bases, with 12 bases separating them. This CDR3 comprises 12 residues.

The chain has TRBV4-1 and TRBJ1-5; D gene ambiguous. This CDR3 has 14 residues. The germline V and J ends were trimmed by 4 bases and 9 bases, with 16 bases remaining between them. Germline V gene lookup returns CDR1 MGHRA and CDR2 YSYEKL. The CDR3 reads CASSPFTVDLPQHF. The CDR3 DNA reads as TGCGCCAGCAGCCCATTTACCGTCGACTTGCCCCAGCATTTT.

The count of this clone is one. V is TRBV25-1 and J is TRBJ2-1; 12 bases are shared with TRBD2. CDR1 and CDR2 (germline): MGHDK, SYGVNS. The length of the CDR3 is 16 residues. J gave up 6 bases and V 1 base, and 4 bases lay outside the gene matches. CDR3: CASSEFASGGGNEQFF. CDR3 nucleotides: TGTGCCAGCAGTGAATTTGCTAGCGGGGGGGGCAATGAGCAGTTCTTC.

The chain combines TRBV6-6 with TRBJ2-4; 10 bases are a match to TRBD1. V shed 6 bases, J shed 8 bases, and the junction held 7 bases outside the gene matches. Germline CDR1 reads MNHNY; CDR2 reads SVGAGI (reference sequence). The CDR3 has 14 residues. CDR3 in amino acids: CASSQGQGDHIQYF. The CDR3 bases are TGTGCCAGCAGCCAAGGACAGGGGGATCACATTCAGTACTTC.

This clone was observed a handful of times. The CDR3 DNA is TGTGCCAGCAGTTTCCGGGTCCAAGAGACCCAGTACTTC. The encoded protein is CASSFRVQETQYF. The J gene is TRBJ2-5, the V gene TRBV28; D call uncertain. The germline CDR1 and CDR2 sequences are MDHEN and SYDVKM. Trimming removed 3 bases from V and 1 base from J, with 6 bases in between. The CDR3 contains 13 residues. The full variable domain, its missing parts supplied by reference TRBV28 and TRBJ2-5, is DVKVTQSSRYLVKRTGEKVFLECVQDMDHENMFWYRQDPGLGLRLIYFSYDVKMKEKGDIPEGYSVSREKKERFSLILESASTNQTSMYLCASSFRVQETQYFGPGTRLLVL.

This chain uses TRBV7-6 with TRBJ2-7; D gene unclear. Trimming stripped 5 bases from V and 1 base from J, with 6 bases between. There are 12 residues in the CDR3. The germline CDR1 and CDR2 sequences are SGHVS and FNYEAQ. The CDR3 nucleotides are TGTGCCAGCAGCCCAAATTCCTACGAGCAGTACTTC. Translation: CASSPNSYEQYF.